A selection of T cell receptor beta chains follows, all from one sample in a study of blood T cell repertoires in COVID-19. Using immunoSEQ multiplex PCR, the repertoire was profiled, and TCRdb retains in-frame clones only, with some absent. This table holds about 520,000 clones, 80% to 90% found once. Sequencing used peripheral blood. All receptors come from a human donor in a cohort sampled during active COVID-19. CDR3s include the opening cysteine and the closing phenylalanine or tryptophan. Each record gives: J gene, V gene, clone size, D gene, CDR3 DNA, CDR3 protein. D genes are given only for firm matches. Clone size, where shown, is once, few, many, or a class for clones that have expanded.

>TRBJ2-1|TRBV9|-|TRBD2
TGTGCCAGCAGCGTAGCTGCGACTAGCAGAAATGAGCAGTTCTTC
CASSVAATSRNEQFF
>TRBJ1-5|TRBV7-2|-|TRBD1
TGTGCCAGCAGCTTAGTCAGGGGGCCTGATCAGCCCCAGCATTTT
CASSLVRGPDQPQHF
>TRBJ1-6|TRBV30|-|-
TGTGCCTGGCAAACCGGGACATCTAATTCACCCCTCCACTTT
CAWQTGTSNSPLHF
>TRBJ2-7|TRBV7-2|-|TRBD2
TGTGCCAGCAGCTTAACATTAGCGGGAGGTATCCCCTACGAGCAGTACTTC
CASSLTLAGGIPYEQYF
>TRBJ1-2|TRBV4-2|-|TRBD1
TGTGCCAGCAGCCAAGACCGACGACAGGGAGCCTATGGCTACACCTTC
CASSQDRRQGAYGYTF
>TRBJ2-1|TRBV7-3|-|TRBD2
TGTGCCAGCAGCTTAAGGGGACTACCAGGCAATGAGCAGTTCTTC
CASSLRGLPGNEQFF
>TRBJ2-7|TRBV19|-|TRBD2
TGTGCCAGTAGTATGCAATTGGTAGCGGGCATGATTACCTACGAGCAGTACTTC
CASSMQLVAGMITYEQYF
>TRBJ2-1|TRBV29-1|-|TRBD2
TGCAGCGCCATACTCCTAGCGGGAGAATCTGAGCAGTTCTTC
CSAILLAGESEQFF
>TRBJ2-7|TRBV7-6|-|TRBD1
TGTGCCAGCAGTCAAGACGACACCGGGACAGGTATCTCCTACGAGCAGTACTTC
CASSQDDTGTGISYEQYF
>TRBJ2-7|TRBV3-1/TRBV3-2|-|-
TGTGCCAGCAGCCCCACGGGGAGCGCGAGGGAGCAGTACTTC
CASSPTGSAREQYF
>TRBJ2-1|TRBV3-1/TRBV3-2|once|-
TGTGCCAGCAGCCAAGATCTAGGAACGCACAATGAGCAGTTCTTC
CASSQDLGTHNEQFF
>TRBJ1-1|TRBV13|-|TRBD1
TGTGCCAGCAGCTTACGGGACAGGCTAAACACTGAAGCTTTCTTT
CASSLRDRLNTEAFF
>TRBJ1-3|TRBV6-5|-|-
TGTGCCAGCAGTTCAAACGCGGGGAGATCTGGAAACACCATATATTTT
CASSSNAGRSGNTIYF
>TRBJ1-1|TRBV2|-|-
TGTGCCAGCACCTCAGGGCTGAACACTGAAGCTTTCTTT
CASTSGLNTEAFF
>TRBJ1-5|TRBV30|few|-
TGTGCCTGGAGTGTCAAAGGGGATCAGCCCCAGCATTTT
CAWSVKGDQPQHF
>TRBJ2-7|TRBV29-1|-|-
TGCAGCGTTGAAGGGGGGGATTTCGACGAGCAGTACTTC
CSVEGGDFDEQYF
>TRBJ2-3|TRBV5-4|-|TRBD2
TGTGCCAGCAGCTTGATCGGCGGGAGGAGCACAGATACGCAGTATTTT
CASSLIGGRSTDTQYF
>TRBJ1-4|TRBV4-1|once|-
TGCGCCAGCAGCCAAGAGGGCCAGGGCGGGGAGAAACTGTTTTTT
CASSQEGQGGEKLFF
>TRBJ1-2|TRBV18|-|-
TGTGCCAGCTCAACCGGACAGATCTATGGCTACACCTTC
CASSTGQIYGYTF
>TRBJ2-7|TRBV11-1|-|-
TGTGCCAGCACAGAGGGTCGTCTCTACGAGCAGTACTTC
CASTEGRLYEQYF
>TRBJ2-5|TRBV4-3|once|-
TGCGCCAGCAGCCAAGATACGAGAAGTCAAGAGACCCAGTACTTC
CASSQDTRSQETQYF
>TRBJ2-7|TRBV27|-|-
TGTGCCAGCAGTTCATGGACACCTAGCTCCTACGAGCAGTACTTC
CASSSWTPSSYEQYF
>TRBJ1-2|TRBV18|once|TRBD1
TGTGCCAGCTCACCTGGGACAGGGGCCCGAGCTAACTATGGCTACACCTTC
CASSPGTGARANYGYTF
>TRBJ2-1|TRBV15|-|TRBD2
TGTGCCACCAGCAGGTCAGGGACTAGCGGGAGAAACGAGCAGTTCTTC
CATSRSGTSGRNEQFF
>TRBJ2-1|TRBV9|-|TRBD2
TGTGCCAGCAACGGTCCGGATGGGAGGGCCGGTGTATCTGAGCAGTTCTTC
CASNGPDGRAGVSEQFF
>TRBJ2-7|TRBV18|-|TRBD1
TGTGCCAGCTCACCTCGACCCGGGACAGGGGGTGAGGGGGAGCAGTACTTC
CASSPRPGTGGEGEQYF
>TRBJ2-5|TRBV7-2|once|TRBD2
TGTGCCAGCAGCTTCGACGGGAGGGATAAAGAGACCCAGTACTTC
CASSFDGRDKETQYF
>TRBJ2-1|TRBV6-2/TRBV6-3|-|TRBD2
TGTGCCAGCAGTCTGACTAGCGGGATCAGGTCCTACAATGAGCAGTTCTTC
CASSLTSGIRSYNEQFF
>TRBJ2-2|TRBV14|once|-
TGTGCCAGCAGCCCCCTAGAGGGGGCCGGGGAGCTGTTTTTT
CASSPLEGAGELFF
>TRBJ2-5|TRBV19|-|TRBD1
TGTGCCAGTAGTTCCTATCCCCGGGACAGGGGTCCGGAGACCCAGTACTTC
CASSSYPRDRGPETQYF
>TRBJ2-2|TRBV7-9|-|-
TGTGCCAGCAGCTTGCGTGGACAGTTCAACACCGGGGAGCTGTTTTTT
CASSLRGQFNTGELFF
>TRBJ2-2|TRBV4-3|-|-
TGCGCCAGCAGCCAGGGGAGCATGGCCCGAGCGGGGGAGCTGTTTTTT
CASSQGSMARAGELFF
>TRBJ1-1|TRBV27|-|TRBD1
TGTGCCAGCAGTCTCTCTACAGGGGGCGGTGAAGCTTTCTTT
CASSLSTGGGEAFF
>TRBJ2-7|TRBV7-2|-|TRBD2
TGTGCCAGCAGCCCTACTAGCGGGAGGATCTACGAGCAGTACTTC
CASSPTSGRIYEQYF
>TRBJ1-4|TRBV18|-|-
TGTGCCAGCTCACCATCAAATGAAAAACTGTTTTTT
CASSPSNEKLFF
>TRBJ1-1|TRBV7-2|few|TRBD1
TGTGCCAGCAGCCCCCACAGACAGGGGGAAGCTTTCTTT
CASSPHRQGEAFF
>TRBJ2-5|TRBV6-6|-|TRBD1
TGTGCCAGCAGTACGACCGACAGGGGCGGAGAGACCCAGTACTTC
CASSTTDRGGETQYF
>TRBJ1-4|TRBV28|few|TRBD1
TGTGCCAGCCAGCCAGGGGGCTTAGGAAAACTGTTTTTT
CASQPGGLGKLFF
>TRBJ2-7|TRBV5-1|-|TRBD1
TGCGCCAGCAGCTTAGCAGGGGGCACGTACGAGCAGTACTTC
CASSLAGGTYEQYF
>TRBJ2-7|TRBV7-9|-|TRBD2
TGTGCCAGCAGCTGGAGCGGGAGCGGCGAGCAGTACTTC
CASSWSGSGEQYF
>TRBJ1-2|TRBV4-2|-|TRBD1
TGTGCCAGCAGCCGTTGGGACAGCACTCTAGTCTATGGCTACACCTTC
CASSRWDSTLVYGYTF
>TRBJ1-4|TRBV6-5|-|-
TGTGCCAGCAACCTAGGGGCGATTAGTGAAAAACTGTTTTTT
CASNLGAISEKLFF
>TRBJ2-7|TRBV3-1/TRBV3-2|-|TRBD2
TGTGCCAGCAGCCGAGTAGGACTAGCGGGAGGGGCCAACTACTACGAGCAGTACTTC
CASSRVGLAGGANYYEQYF
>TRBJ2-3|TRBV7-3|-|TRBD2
TGTGCCAGCAGCATAGGACTAGCGGGAACCCTCAGCACAGATACGCAGTATTTT
CASSIGLAGTLSTDTQYF
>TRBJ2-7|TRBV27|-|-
TGTGCCAGCTCACTCAAAGACAAAAGCTCCTACGAGCAGTACTTC
CASSLKDKSSYEQYF
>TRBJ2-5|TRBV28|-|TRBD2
TGTGCCAGCGGGCTAGCGGGAGCGAGAGAGACCCAGTACTTC
CASGLAGARETQYF
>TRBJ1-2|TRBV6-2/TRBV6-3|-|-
TGTGCCAGCAGTTACTCGAGTCGACCAGGTGGCGGGAACTATGGCTACACCTTC
CASSYSSRPGGGNYGYTF
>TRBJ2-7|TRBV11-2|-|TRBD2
TGTGCCAGCAGAAAAGCGGGAGCCAACGAGCAGTACTTC
CASRKAGANEQYF
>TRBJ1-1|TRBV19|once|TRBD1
TGTGCCAGTAGGGTTGGGTACAGGGGGTTTCCGGACACTGAAGCTTTCTTT
CASRVGYRGFPDTEAFF
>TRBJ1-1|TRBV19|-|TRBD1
TGTGCCAGTACCATGGACAGGATTAACACTGAAGCTTTCTTT
CASTMDRINTEAFF
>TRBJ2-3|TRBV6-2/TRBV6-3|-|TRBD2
TGTGCCAGCAGTTACGGGGGAAGACGGGAGGGCCGGAGCACAGATACGCAGTATTTT
CASSYGGRREGRSTDTQYF
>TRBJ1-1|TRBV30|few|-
TGTGCCTGGAGTGTATGGGGGGGAACTGAAGCTTTCTTT
CAWSVWGGTEAFF
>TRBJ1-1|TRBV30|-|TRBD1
TGTGCCTGGAGGGGGTCCCCCGGGACAGGGGGCTGGAACACTGAAGCTTTCTTT
CAWRGSPGTGGWNTEAFF
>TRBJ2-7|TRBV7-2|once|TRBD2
TGTGCCAGCAGTATTGGGGCTAGCGGCTCCTACGAGCAGTACTTC
CASSIGASGSYEQYF
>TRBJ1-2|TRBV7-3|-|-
TGTGCCAGCAGCGCCACCCCGGGGGATGGCTACACCTTC
CASSATPGDGYTF
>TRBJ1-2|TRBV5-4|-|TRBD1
TGTGCCAGCAGCGCGGACAGGAACTATGGCTACACCTTC
CASSADRNYGYTF
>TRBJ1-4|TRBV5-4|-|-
TGTGCCAGCAGCTTGCAGGACAGCAATAATGAAAAACTGTTTTTT
CASSLQDSNNEKLFF
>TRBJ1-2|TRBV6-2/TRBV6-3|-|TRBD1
TGTGCCAGCAGTCGACAGGGGGCAAGAATTGATGGCTACACCTTC
CASSRQGARIDGYTF
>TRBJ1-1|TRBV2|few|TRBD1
TGTGCCAGCAGTGGAAACAGGGGCCTGAACACTGAAGCTTTCTTT
CASSGNRGLNTEAFF
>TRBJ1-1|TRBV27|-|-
TGTGCCAGCAGTTTAATGCGCCACACTGAAGCTTTCTTT
CASSLMRHTEAFF